This TCR beta chain was found in a study of shared clonotypes between healthy human individuals (dated by TCRdb to the early 2020s). With regard to the full study: The cohort comprised a couple of women and a few men aged 18 to 49 years. Per donor, three plates each were used for CD4 naive and CD4 memory, two for CD8 naive, and one for CD8 memory. To estimate repertoire size and how much clonotypes are shared between individuals, the study performed deep sequencing of blood TCR repertoires from roughly five healthy adults. To increase sequencing depth and limit assay-specific biases, TCR repertoire library preparation and sequencing were carried out by different laboratories using diverse techniques. Each donor's leukapheresis produced roughly between about 0.8 and 8.9 billion PBMCs.

For CDR1 and CDR2, the germline V gene lists SNHLY and FYNNEI. From V the trimming removes 6 bases and from J it removes 3 bases, while the gene matches leave 6 bases of the junction unaccounted for. Taken from cysteine to phenylalanine, the CDR3 has 15 residues. Only the CDR3 DNA stays, 45 bases, in frame from base 1. Using the deep immunoSEQ assay, TCR CDR3 regions were amplified from genomic DNA by multiplex PCR. Extracted genomic DNA from each cell subset was spread evenly across all wells of several immunoSEQ 96-well plates, with each plate serving as a replicate. For sorted subsets, 150 to 200 ng genomic DNA, equal to approximately 30,000 T cell genomes, was loaded into each replicate PCR. Purified libraries were quantified with a Qubit 3.0 fluorometer, sized on a Bioanalyzer 2100, and re-quantified with the KAPA Library Quantification kit. A separate single-read 150-cycle Illumina NextSeq 550 flow cell was used to sequence each immunoSEQ 96-well plate. For the original study's pipeline: Because only junctional sequences without quality scores were contained in the immunoSEQ output, filtering matching that applied to full-length reads could not be performed. To assign V/J genes and CDR3, sequences were annotated against IMGT germline references using PyIR, a Python wrapper for IgBLAST v1.9. Any read was removed if the V/J assignment was weak (E-value above 1e-6), the CDR3 was missing, or the read contained stop codons, out-of-frame junctions, or ambiguous translated residues. V3J clonotypes were defined by identical inferred V gene, J gene, and CDR3 amino acid sequence. Percentage overlap between repertoires was calculated by dividing the number of shared unique clonotypes by the size of the smaller repertoire. Repertoire richness was assessed with RTK rarefaction, the Chao1 estimator, and Recon v2.1 estimates of unobserved clonotypes. Generation probabilities were computed with OLGA for all TCRbeta clonotypes obtained by the gDNA method from a handful of donors. Imported from immuneACCESS, the table was reduced by TCRdb to in-frame sequences with V and J called. These copies leave out some clones; in studies compared against another copy, an unresolved V gene accounts for under half, and the cause of the remainder is not known. The D gene and trimming were derived from the DNA, and the V and J assignments and clone size from that table. This sample gives 2 million to 2.5 million clones in total; roughly 93% of them show up just once. The top ten hold roughly 0.36% of the sample.

The donors were healthy, HIV-negative adults with no recently reported acute infections or vaccinations. Only Caucasian adults living in Nashville, Tennessee, USA were represented among the donors. CD4+ T cells were enriched through magnetic negative selection, after which naive cells were positively selected on CD45RA and the remaining negative fraction served as the memory subset. After blood collection by leukapheresis, PBMCs were isolated using Ficoll-Histopaque density gradient centrifugation and then cryopreserved in the vapor phase of liquid nitrogen. Analytical flow cytometry was used to check the purity and quantity of every magnetically sorted T cell population. Genomic DNA was isolated from each sorted fraction and quantified by UV absorbance on a Nanodrop 2000c. Paper-wide results and their limitations: Sampling was restricted to blood, and TCR repertoires in tissues likely differ from the TCR repertoires found in blood. Pairwise subsampling led to the expectation that sequencing depth would affect the degree of clonotype sharing among donors. Compared with non-shared clonotypes, clonotypes shared by all four sorted-subset donors had higher generation probabilities. Incomplete sequencing was indicated by rarefaction of sorted-subset datasets, despite the large sequencing depth. Across a few donors, around 5% of naive CD4, 3% to 4% of naive CD8, about 2.3% of memory CD4, and roughly 0.41% of memory CD8 clonotypes were shared. Naive subsets generally had larger estimated clonotype richness than memory subsets did. Because the study included a small number of donors, the genetic and exposure-history diversity represented was limited.

For this clone: Its antigen is currently not known. Base quality data are lacking; no much larger clone is found one base away.

The clonotype originates from a man between 18 and 29 years old in good health. Some clones in this sample may be carry-over from other donors' samples. Rearrangement joined TRBV2 to TRBJ1-5, and 9 bases in between align with TRBD1. The material sequenced was naive CD4+ T cells from PBMCs. The meaning of the sample's cell subset or site label: CD45RA+ positively selected. The DNA is TGTGCCAGCAGCAGGGACAGGGCGGTCAATCAGCCCCAGCATTTT. The translation is CASSRDRAVNQPQHF.